This T cell receptor (beta chain) emerged from a study of cytomegalovirus exposure and HLA in healthy donors. Vbeta (60) and Jbeta (13) primers were used in the PCR. Clones were sequenced by immunoSEQ multiplex PCR, and TCRdb holds only the in-frame ones, with some missing. The repertoire holds about 280,000 clones, with approximately 90% as singletons. Study findings and constraints: Confirmation in vitro established that a few CMV-associated chains were specific for CMV antigens. Among the sequence variants, a highly shared cluster was likely an artifact of sequencing. Reportedly, a later analysis found an Asian-associated ancestry cluster had fewer N-insertions than the roughly 700-donor mean. A link between a missense DCLRE1C variant and TCR beta V- and J-gene trimming emerged from a later analysis.

As for this clone: The antigen remains unidentified.

The V and J ends lost 2 bases and 0 bases respectively, with 7 bases between them. This CDR3 comprises 13 residues. CDR1 is GTSNPN and CDR2 is SVGIG in the germline V gene (reference sequence). The TCR originated in a woman aged 18-35 years in good health and CMV-seronegative. The chain combines TRBV30 with TRBJ1-2; D not certain. The specimen was PBMCs. Here the CDR3 DNA reads TGTGCCTGGAGTCTAAGAGCTAACTATGGCTACACCTTC. The encoded protein is CAWSLRANYGYTF.